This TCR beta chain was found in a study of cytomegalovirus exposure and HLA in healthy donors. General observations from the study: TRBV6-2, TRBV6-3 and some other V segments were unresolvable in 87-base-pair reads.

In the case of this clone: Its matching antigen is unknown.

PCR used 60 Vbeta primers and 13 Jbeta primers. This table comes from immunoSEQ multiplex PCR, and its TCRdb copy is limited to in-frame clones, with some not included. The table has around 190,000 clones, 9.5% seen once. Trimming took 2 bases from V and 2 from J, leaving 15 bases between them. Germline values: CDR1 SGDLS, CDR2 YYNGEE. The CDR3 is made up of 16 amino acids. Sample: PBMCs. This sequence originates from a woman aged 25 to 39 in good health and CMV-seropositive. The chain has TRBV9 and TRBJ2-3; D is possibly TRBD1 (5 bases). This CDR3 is CASSVRGIRNTDTQYF. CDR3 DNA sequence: TGTGCCAGCAGCGTTAGGGGAATCCGGAACACAGATACGCAGTATTTT.